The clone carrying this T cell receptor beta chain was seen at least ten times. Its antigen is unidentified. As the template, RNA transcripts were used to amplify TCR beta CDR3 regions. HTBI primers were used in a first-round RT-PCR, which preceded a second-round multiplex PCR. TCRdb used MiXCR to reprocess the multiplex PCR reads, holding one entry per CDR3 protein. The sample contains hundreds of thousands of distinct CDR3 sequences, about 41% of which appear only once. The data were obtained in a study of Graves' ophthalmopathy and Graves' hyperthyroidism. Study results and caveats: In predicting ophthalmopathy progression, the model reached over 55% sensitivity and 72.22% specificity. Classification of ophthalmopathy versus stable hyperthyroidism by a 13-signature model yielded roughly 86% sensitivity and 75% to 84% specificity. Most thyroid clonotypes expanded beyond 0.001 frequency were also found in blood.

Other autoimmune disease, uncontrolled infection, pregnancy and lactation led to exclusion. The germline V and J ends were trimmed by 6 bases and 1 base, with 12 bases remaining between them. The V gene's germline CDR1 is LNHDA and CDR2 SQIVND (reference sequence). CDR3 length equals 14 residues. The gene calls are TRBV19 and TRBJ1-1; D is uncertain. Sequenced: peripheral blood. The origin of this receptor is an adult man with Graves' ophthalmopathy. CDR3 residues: CASSHRTENTEAFF. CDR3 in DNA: TGTGCCAGTAGCCATCGGACCGAGAACACTGAAGCTTTCTTT.